This T cell receptor (beta chain) stems from a study of CD8+ T cells in alopecia areata. Whole-study context: For the treated group, dosing was oral tofacitinib at 5 to 10 mg twice daily. Study results and caveats: Researchers report lesional scalp, most notably alopecia totalis/universalis, outstripped normal scalp in clonality.

As concerns this clone: Its antigen is still unknown.

Described treatment: oral pan-JAK inhibitor, 5-10 mg twice daily. V lost 6 bases and J 9 bases, leaving 15 bases between the germline ends. The CDR3 has 14 amino acids. Germline CDR1 is SGHAT and CDR2 is FQNNGV. cDNA reverse transcribed from extracted RNA served as the sequencing template. Sequencing used immunoSEQ multiplex PCR; TCRdb keeps in-frame clones, though not all of them. This sample yields some 220,000 clones, of which 50% to 70% are seen a single time; more than 1.5% belongs to the top ten. Sequences were derived from CD4+ T cells sorted from blood, sampled at week 4, from a patient treated with tofacitinib. This TCR came from a human donor with alopecia areata. The genes are TRBV11-2 and TRBJ1-6; the D is unclear. CDR3 protein: CASRPPGVGSPLHF. The CDR3 region has the DNA TGTGCCAGCAGACCGCCTGGGGTCGGTTCACCCCTCCACTTT. The full variable domain, with the rest looked up from reference TRBV11-2 and TRBJ1-6, is EAGVAQSPRYKIIEKRQSVAFWCNPISGHATLYWYQQILGQGPKLLIQFQNNGVVDDSQLPKDRFSAERLKGVDSTLKIQPAKLEDSAVYLCASRPPGVGSPLHFGNGTRLTVT.